A single sample is the source of the 22 T cell receptor beta chains below, sequenced in a study of control samples from healthy donors and cancer patients. Some clones are missing from TCRdb's copy, which holds only in-frame ones; the method was immunoSEQ multiplex PCR. The sample has fewer than 200,000 clones, almost 90% seen once; the top ten hold roughly 5.3%. Material for sequencing was blood. Source of these receptors: a woman between 25 and 40 years old in good health.

J is TRBJ2-2 and V is TRBV20-1, with 10 bases lining up with TRBD2. Germline V lookup: CDR1 DFQATT, CDR2 SNEGSKA (reference sequence). The V gene end was trimmed by 3 bases and the J gene end by 4 bases; junction bases not matched to a gene: 5. The CDR3 is 15 amino acids. The CDR3 here is CSASKREGFTGELFF. Written as DNA, the CDR3 is TGCAGTGCTAGTAAGCGGGAGGGCTTCACCGGGGAGCTGTTTTTT.

The gene calls are TRBV7-9 and TRBJ2-3; 9 bases align to TRBD1. The J segment lost 1 base and the V segment lost 0 bases, leaving 8 bases of the junction unmatched. Germline V gene sequence: CDR1 SEHNR, CDR2 FQNEAQ (reference sequence). The CDR3 is 18 residues long. CDR3 sequence: CASSLAGSRDRGTDTQYF. The CDR3 coding sequence is TGTGCCAGCAGCTTAGCGGGATCCCGGGACAGGGGCACAGATACGCAGTATTTT.

V is TRBV3-1 (or the pseudogene TRBV3-2) and J is TRBJ2-5; D is undetermined. Trimming took 0 bases from V and 13 from J, leaving 18 bases between them. Germline-derived CDR1 and CDR2 are LGHDT and YNNKEL (reference sequence). The CDR3 has 14 amino acids. CDR3 bases: TGTGCCAGCAGCCAAGATTTGATCGAATTTAAGGTGTACTTC. Translating it yields CASSQDLIEFKVYF.

This clone was detected only once. The junction does not match germline at one end; this may be a read error. V and J are TRBV2 and TRBJ1-1; 8 nucleotides match TRBD1. CDR1 SNHLY and CDR2 FYNNEI come from the germline V gene. This CDR3 region has 14 residues. The CDR3 spells CASREATGAGEAFF. CDR3 nucleotides: TGTGCCAGCAGGGAAGCGACAGGGGCCGGTGAAGCTTTCTTT.

The V gene is TRBV19, the J gene TRBJ1-2, with 8 bases lining up with TRBD1. Trimming took 1 base from V and 2 from J; bases not matched to a gene: 3. CDR1 LNHDA and CDR2 SQIVND come from the germline V gene (reference sequence). This CDR3 is 15 amino acids long. The CDR3 nucleotides read TGTGCCAGTAGTATAGGGACAGGGATCAACTATGGCTACACCTTC. The encoded protein is CASSIGTGINYGYTF. The variable domain in full, with the rest retrieved from reference TRBV19 and TRBJ1-2, is DGGITQSPKYLFRKEGQNVTLSCEQNLNHDAMYWYRQDPGQGLRLIYYSQIVNDFQKGDIAEGYSVSREKKESFPLTVTSAQKNPTAFYLCASSIGTGINYGYTFGSGTRLTVV.

The chain employs TRBV19 and TRBJ1-1; D is possibly TRBD1 (5 bases). The V gene's germline CDR1 is LNHDA and CDR2 SQIVND (reference sequence). V was cut by 6 bases and J by 5 bases, with 16 bases left in between. The CDR3 sequence is 14 residues long. CDR3 sequence reads: CASRGPGRYTEAFF. CDR3 bases: TGTGCCAGTAGGGGACCGGGCCGATATACTGAAGCTTTCTTT.

The V and J genes are TRBV5-1 and TRBJ2-3; unclear D gene. In germline, CDR1 is SGHRS, CDR2 YFSETQ. CDR3 length equals 16 residues. The V and J ends lost 3 bases and 2 bases respectively, with 16 bases between them. As DNA, the CDR3 is TGCGCCAGCAGCTCGGTGAGGCGATACGACACAGATACGCAGTATTTT. This encodes CASSSVRRYDTDTQYF.

The V gene is TRBV24-1, the J gene TRBJ1-2, with D possibly being TRBD1 (6 bases). Trimming removed 1 base at V and 3 bases at J, with 11 bases between. This CDR3 is 15 amino acids long. Germline V gene lookup returns CDR1 KGHDR and CDR2 SFDVKD. CDR3: CATSDFQGTDYGYTF. CDR3 in DNA: TGTGCCACCAGTGATTTCCAGGGGACGGACTATGGCTACACCTTC.

J is TRBJ2-5 and V is TRBV10-3; no reliable D call. The CDR3 spans 13 residues. The germline V and J ends were trimmed by 4 bases and 2 bases, with 8 bases remaining between them. Germline CDR1 is ENHRY and CDR2 is SYGVKD. DNA of the CDR3: TGTGCCATCAGTGTGACAAATCAAGAGACCCAGTACTTC. This gives the protein CAISVTNQETQYF.

V and J are TRBV9 and TRBJ2-2; D not certain. V shed 6 bases and J shed 5 bases, with 17 bases lying between them. The germline V gene encodes CDR1 SGDLS and CDR2 YYNGEE. The CDR3 is made up of 15 amino acids. CDR3 bases: TGTGCCAGCAATGTGGGTCGCAGGCGGACCGGGGAGCTGTTTTTT. Protein sequence: CASNVGRRRTGELFF.

The chain is built from TRBV30 and TRBJ1-5; D is unclear. Germline V lookup: CDR1 GTSNPN, CDR2 SVGIG (reference sequence). The CDR3 loop spans 12 amino acids. The V end was cut by 3 bases, the J end by 7 bases, with 10 bases between. CDR3 sequence: CAWRVVGQPQHF. DNA of the CDR3: TGTGCCTGGAGGGTGGTCGGGCAGCCCCAGCATTTT.

The chain combines TRBV19 with TRBJ1-4; the D is unclear. Trimming took off 4 bases at V and 10 bases at J, with 16 bases between the two ends. The CDR3 extends over 14 amino acids. From germline, CDR1 is LNHDA and CDR2 SQIVND (reference sequence). The CDR3 DNA is TGTGCCAGTAGTAGCGCCGAATCTAAGGGAAAACTGTTTTTT. Translating it yields CASSSAESKGKLFF.

This chain connects TRBV24-1 to TRBJ1-2; D remains ambiguous. The germline V gene encodes CDR1 KGHDR and CDR2 SFDVKD. The CDR3 runs 15 residues. V gave up 2 bases and J gave up 0 bases, with 9 bases separating them. This chain's CDR3 is CATSDSGKANYGYTF. The DNA for the CDR3 is TGTGCCACCAGTGATTCGGGGAAAGCTAACTATGGCTACACCTTC.

The chain is built from TRBV9 and TRBJ2-2; no clear D. The CDR3 totals 16 residues. The germline CDR1 and CDR2 sequences are SGDLS and YYNGEE. V lost 3 bases to trimming and J lost 2 bases, with 14 bases between them. DNA for the CDR3: TGTGCCAGCAGCGGGTTTGGGGTGACCAACACCGGGGAGCTGTTTTTT. Amino acid sequence: CASSGFGVTNTGELFF. Drawing the rest from reference TRBV9 and TRBJ2-2, the complete variable domain is DSGVTQTPKHLITATGQRVTLRCSPRSGDLSVYWYQQSLDQGLQFLIQYYNGEERAKGNILERFSAQQFPDLHSELNLSSLELGDSALYFCASSGFGVTNTGELFFGEGSRLTVL.

On this clone itself: The junction and the germline gene differ at one end; a read error may be behind it. CDR3 sequence (DNA): TGCGCCCGCAGGGGACAGGGGGCCGACAAACCCGCGAACACCGGGGAGCTGTTTTTT. Residues: CARRGQGADKPANTGELFF. The rearrangement uses TRBV23-1 and TRBJ2-2; 12 bases align to TRBD1. TRBV23-1 has ORF status, its function being uncertain. This CDR3 is 19 amino acids long.

The chain is built from TRBV11-3 and TRBJ1-1, with TRBD1 as a possible D gene (5 bases). The germline CDR1 and CDR2 sequences are SGHNT and YENEEA. V dropped 0 bases and J dropped 10 bases, with 12 bases sitting between them. The CDR3 covers 13 residues. The CDR3, as DNA: TGTGCCAGCAGCTTAGATCAGGGAATGGGAGCTTTCTTT. Its translation: CASSLDQGMGAFF.

The rearrangement joins TRBV15 to TRBJ2-1; D is possibly TRBD1 or TRBD2 (6 bases each). Trimming removed 8 bases from V and 0 bases from J, with 14 bases in between. The CDR3 runs to 15 residues. Looked up from germline, CDR1 is LNHNV and CDR2 is YYDKDF (reference sequence). The DNA for the CDR3 is TGTGCCACCGCCCCGGGGGCGAGCTCCTACAATGAGCAGTTCTTC. Translated, it gives CATAPGASSYNEQFF.

The chain is built from TRBV5-1 and TRBJ2-2, with 7 bases aligning to TRBD2. The germline gives CDR1 SGHRS, CDR2 YFSETQ. The V gene end was trimmed by 0 bases and the J gene end by 7 bases; junction bases not matched to a gene: 3. The CDR3 contains 14 residues. CDR3 sequence (DNA): TGCGCCAGCAGCTTGGACACGGGGGGCGGGGAGCTGTTTTTT. As protein: CASSLDTGGGELFF. Full variable domain (outside the CDR3, taken from reference TRBV5-1 and TRBJ2-2): KAGVTQTPRYLIKTRGQQVTLSCSPISGHRSVSWYQQTPGQGLQFLFEYFSETQRNKGNFPGRFSGRQFSNSRSEMNVSTLELGDSALYLCASSLDTGGGELFFGEGSRLTVL.

The chain employs TRBV28 and TRBJ2-1, with 11 nucleotides matching TRBD2. The CDR3 has 23 residues. Germline assignment: CDR1 MDHEN and CDR2 SYDVKM. With 7 bases clipped from V and 7 bases from J, the junction kept 33 bases outside the gene matches. CDR3 region: CASTLPSEAGTSGNPTERNEQFF. The CDR3 coding sequence is TGTGCCAGCACCTTACCCTCCGAGGCTGGGACTAGCGGAAACCCAACCGAGAGGAATGAGCAGTTCTTC. Drawing the rest from reference TRBV28 and TRBJ2-1, the complete variable domain is DVKVTQSSRYLVKRTGEKVFLECVQDMDHENMFWYRQDPGLGLRLIYFSYDVKMKEKGDIPEGYSVSREKKERFSLILESASTNQTSMYLCASTLPSEAGTSGNPTERNEQFFGPGTRLTVL.

The chain recombines TRBV3-1 (or the pseudogene TRBV3-2) with TRBJ1-3, with 7 bases identical to TRBD1. Per the germline V gene, CDR1 is LGHDT and CDR2 is YNNKEL (reference sequence). With V trimmed by 4 bases and J by 0 bases, 6 bases remained unmatched. CDR3 length: 16 residues. The CDR3 reads CASSRSTGSSGNTIYF. The DNA for the CDR3 is TGTGCCAGCAGCCGATCGACAGGGAGCTCTGGAAACACCATATATTTT.

V is TRBV7-9 and J is TRBJ1-1; D may be TRBD1 (5 bases). CDR3 size: 15 residues. The V and J ends lost 6 bases and 1 base respectively, with 15 bases between them. CDR1 and CDR2 from the germline V gene are SEHNR and FQNEAQ (reference sequence). The chain's CDR3 is CASSSGTRANTEAFF. The CDR3 region has the DNA TGTGCCAGCAGTTCCGGGACCCGGGCGAACACTGAAGCTTTCTTT.

This sequence joins TRBV30 and TRBJ2-3; the match to TRBD2 covers 8 bases. V dropped 2 bases and J dropped 6; count of bases not matched to a gene: 7. The CDR3 sequence is 14 residues long. CDR1 is GTSNPN and CDR2 is SVGIG in the germline V gene (reference sequence). The CDR3 DNA follows: TGTGCCTGGAGTCCTAGACTAGCGCAGGATACGCAGTATTTT. Protein: CAWSPRLAQDTQYF.